This T cell receptor (beta chain) was obtained from a study of graft-versus-host responses after intestinal transplantation. Whole-study context: For two to four years after anti-thymocyte globulin induction, all recipients took tacrolimus and steroids.

The protocol was immunoSEQ multiplex PCR, while the TCRdb copy is restricted to in-frame clones and leaves out a portion. Among about 98,000 clones listed, 86% were seen once. The study, taken as a whole, reports: GvH clones detected in recipient marrow included some appearing first in ileum or blood.

Worth noting for this clone: The antigen is unknown.

The TCR comes from a human patient who received an intestinal transplant, so some T cells may come from the graft donor. The source was PBMCs, collected 255 days after intestinal transplant.

In DNA form, the CDR3 reads TGTGCCAGCAGCTCAACTTCCAGGGGTCCGAACACCGGGGAGCTGTTTTTT. This codes for CASSSTSRGPNTGELFF. This chain joins TRBV7-9 and TRBJ2-2; perhaps TRBD1 as D (6 bases). This CDR3 has 17 residues. CDR1 is SEHNR and CDR2 is FQNEAQ in the germline V gene (reference sequence). V was pared by 4 bases and J by 0 bases, with 15 bases between.